This TCR beta chain was recovered during a study of T-cell reconstitution after alpha-beta-depleted transplantation in children. For TCRbeta, the library was prepared with unique molecular identifiers. TCRdb called the PCR reads again in MiXCR, with one record for every CDR3 protein. The data hold approximately 340,000 distinct CDR3 sequences, with around 10% observed a single time. This CDR3 comprises 14 residues. V was pared by 0 bases and J by 0 bases, with 7 bases between. The germline V gene encodes CDR1 SGHRS and CDR2 YFSETQ. Specimen: PBMCs from the stem cell graft donor, collected from the stem cell graft. The receptor's source is a human donor who donated a stem cell graft to a child with acute lymphoblastic leukemia. This chain joins TRBV5-1 and TRBJ2-7, with no clear D. The CDR3 protein is CASSLVVDSYEQYF. CDR3 nucleotide sequence: TGCGCCAGCAGCTTGGTGGTTGACTCCTACGAGCAGTACTTC.